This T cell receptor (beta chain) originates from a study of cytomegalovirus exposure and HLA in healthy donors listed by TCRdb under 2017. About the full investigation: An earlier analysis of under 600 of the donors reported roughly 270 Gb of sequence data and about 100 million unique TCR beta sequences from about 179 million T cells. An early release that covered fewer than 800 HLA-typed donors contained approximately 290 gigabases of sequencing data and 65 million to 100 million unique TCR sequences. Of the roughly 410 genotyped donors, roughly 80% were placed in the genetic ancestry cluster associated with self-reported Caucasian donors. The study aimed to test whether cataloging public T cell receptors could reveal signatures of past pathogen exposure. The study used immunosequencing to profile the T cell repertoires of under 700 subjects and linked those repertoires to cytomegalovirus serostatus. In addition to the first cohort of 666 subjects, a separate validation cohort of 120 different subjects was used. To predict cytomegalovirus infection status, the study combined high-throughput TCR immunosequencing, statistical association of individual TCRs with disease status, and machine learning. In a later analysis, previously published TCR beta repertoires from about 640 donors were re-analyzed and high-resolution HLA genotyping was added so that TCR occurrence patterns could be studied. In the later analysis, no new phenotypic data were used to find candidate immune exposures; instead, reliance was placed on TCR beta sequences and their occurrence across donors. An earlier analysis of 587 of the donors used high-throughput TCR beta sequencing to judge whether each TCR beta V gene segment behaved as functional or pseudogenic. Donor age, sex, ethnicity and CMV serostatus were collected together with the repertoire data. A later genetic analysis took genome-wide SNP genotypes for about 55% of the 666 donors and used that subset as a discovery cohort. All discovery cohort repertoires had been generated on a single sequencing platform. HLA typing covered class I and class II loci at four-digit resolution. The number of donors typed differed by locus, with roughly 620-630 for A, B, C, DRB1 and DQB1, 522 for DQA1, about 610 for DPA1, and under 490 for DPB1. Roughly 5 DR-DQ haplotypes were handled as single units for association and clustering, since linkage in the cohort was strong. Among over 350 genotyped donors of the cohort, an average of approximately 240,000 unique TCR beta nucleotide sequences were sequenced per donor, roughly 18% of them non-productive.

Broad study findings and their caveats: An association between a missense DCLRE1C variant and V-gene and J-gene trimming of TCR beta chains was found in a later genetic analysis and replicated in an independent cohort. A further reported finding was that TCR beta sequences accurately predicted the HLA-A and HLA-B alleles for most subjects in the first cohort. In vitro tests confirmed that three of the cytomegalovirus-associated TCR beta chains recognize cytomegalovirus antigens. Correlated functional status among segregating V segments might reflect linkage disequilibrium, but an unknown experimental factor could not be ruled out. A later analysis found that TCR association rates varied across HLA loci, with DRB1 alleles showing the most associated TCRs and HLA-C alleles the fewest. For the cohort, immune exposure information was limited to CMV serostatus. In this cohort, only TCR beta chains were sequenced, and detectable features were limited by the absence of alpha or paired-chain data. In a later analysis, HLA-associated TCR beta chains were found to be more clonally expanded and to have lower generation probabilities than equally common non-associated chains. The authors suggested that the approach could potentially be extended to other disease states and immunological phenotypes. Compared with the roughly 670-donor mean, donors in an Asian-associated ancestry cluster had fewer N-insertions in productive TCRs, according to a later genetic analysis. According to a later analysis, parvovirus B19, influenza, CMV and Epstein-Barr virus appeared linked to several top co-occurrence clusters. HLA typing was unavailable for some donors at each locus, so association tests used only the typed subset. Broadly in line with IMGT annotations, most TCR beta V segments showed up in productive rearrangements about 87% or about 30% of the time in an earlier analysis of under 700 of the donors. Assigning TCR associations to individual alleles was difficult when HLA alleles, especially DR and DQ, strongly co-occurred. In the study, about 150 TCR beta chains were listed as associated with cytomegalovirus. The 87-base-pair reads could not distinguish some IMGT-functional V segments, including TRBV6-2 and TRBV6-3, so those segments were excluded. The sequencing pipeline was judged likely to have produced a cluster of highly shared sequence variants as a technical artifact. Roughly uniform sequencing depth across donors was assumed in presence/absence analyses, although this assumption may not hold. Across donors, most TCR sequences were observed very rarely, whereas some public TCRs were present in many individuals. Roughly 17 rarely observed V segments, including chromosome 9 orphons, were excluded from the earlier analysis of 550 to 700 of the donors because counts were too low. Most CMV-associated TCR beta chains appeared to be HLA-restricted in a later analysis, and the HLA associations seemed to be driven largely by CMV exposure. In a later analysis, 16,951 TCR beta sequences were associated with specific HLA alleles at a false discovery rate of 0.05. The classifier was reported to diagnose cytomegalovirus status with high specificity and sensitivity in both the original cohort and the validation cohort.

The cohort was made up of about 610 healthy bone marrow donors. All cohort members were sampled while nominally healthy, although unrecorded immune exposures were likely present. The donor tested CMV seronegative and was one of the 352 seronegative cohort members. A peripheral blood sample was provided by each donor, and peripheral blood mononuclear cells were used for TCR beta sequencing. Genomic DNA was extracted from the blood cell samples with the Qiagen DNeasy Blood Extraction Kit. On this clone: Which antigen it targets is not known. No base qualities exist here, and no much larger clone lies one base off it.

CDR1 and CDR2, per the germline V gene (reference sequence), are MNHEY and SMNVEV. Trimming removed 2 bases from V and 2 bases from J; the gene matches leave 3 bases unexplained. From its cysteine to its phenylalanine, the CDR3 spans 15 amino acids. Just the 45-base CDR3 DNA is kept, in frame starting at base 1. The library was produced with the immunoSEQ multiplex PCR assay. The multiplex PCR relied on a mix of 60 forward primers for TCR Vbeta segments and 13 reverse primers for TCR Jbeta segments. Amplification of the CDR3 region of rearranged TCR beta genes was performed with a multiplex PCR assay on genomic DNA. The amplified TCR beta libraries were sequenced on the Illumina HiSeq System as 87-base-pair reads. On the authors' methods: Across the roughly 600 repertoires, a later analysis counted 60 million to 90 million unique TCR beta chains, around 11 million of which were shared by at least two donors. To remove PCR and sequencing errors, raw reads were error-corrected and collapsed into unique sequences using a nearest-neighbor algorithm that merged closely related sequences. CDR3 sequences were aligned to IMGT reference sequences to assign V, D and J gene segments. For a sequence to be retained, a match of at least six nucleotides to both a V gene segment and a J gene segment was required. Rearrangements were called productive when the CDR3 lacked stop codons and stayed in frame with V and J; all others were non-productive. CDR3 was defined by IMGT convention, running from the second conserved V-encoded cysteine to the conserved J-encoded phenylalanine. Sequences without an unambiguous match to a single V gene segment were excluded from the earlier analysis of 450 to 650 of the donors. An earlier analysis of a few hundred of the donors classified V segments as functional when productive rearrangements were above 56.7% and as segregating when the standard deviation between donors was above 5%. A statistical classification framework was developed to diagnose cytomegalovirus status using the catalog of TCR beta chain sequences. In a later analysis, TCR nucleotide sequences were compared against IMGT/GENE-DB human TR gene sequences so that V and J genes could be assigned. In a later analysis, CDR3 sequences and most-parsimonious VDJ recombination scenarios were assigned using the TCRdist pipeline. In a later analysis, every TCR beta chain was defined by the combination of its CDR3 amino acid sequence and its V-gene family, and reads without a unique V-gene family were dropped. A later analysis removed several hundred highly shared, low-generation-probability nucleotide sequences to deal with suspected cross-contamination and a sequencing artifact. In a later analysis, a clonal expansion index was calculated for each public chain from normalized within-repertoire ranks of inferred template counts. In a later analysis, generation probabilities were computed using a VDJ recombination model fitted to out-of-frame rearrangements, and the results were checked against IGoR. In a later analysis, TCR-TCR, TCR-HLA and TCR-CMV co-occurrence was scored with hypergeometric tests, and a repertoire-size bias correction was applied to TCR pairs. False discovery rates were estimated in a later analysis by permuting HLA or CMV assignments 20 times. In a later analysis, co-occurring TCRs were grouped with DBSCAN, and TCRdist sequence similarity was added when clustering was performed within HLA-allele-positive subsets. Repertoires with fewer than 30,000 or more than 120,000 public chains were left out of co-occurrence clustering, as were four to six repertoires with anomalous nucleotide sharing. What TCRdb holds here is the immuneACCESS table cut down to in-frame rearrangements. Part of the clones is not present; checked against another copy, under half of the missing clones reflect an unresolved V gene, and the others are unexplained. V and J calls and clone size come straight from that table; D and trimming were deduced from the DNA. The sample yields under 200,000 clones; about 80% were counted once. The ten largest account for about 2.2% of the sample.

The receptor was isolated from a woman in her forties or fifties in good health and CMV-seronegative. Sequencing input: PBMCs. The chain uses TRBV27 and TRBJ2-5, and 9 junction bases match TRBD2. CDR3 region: CASSLRLAEQETQYF. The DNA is TGTGCCAGCAGTTTACGACTAGCGGAGCAAGAGACCCAGTACTTC.